Presented here are 21 T cell receptor beta chains from one specimen sequenced in a study of blood T cell repertoires in COVID-19. The table came from immunoSEQ multiplex PCR; TCRdb's copy has only in-frame clones and leaves some out. The sample consists of a few hundred thousand clones, about 92% of them appearing once. The sample comprised PBMCs or T cells enriched from blood (not recorded which). These receptors originate from a man younger than 35 who had recovered from COVID-19.

The CDR3 protein is CASRSGYSGANVLTF. The CDR3 DNA sequence: TGTGCCAGTCGATCAGGCTACTCTGGGGCCAACGTCCTGACTTTC. The chain links TRBV28 to TRBJ2-6; D remains ambiguous. Germline CDR1 is MDHEN and CDR2 is SYDVKM. Trimming stripped 9 bases from V and 0 bases from J, with 12 bases between. The CDR3 has 15 amino acids.

The chain carries TRBV19 and TRBJ2-7; D not certain. Trimming cost V 4 bases and J 5 bases, with 15 bases left between them. Germline V CDR1 and CDR2: LNHDA, SQIVND (reference sequence). The CDR3 contains 14 residues. CDR3 region: CASSTDHLSDEQYF. DNA for the CDR3: TGTGCCAGTAGTACCGACCATTTAAGCGACGAGCAGTACTTC.

This chain links TRBV14 with TRBJ1-2; TRBD1 aligns across 10 bases. This CDR3 has 15 amino acids. The V gene's germline CDR1 is SGHDN and CDR2 FVKESK. Losses at the gene ends were 4 bases for V and 4 bases for J; bases not matched to a gene: 6. The CDR3 spells CASSPGTGERYGYTF. The DNA of the CDR3 is TGTGCCAGCAGCCCCGGGACAGGGGAGCGCTATGGCTACACCTTC.

The genes are TRBV9 and TRBJ2-1; D may be TRBD2 (6 bases). The ends were cut back, 0 bases at V and 4 bases at J, with 17 bases in the middle. The CDR3 contains 17 residues. The germline V gene has CDR1 SGDLS and CDR2 YYNGEE. Written as DNA, the CDR3 is TGTGCCAGCAGCGTAGGTACCGGGAAAGGGACTTACAATGAGCAGTTCTTC. Protein sequence: CASSVGTGKGTYNEQFF.

The chain joins TRBV14 to TRBJ2-7; 7 bases are shared with TRBD2. Unmatched junction bases numbered 6, after V lost 1 base and J lost 3 bases. The CDR3 loop spans 15 amino acids. Germline V gene data show CDR1 as SGHDN and CDR2 as FVKESK. The CDR3 region is CASSQVLSGVYEQYF. The CDR3 nucleotides are TGTGCCAGCAGCCAAGTCCTAAGCGGGGTCTACGAGCAGTACTTC.

This clone was counted once. This rearrangement joins TRBV4-1 to TRBJ1-4; weak D call: TRBD1 (5 bases). Trimming removed 4 bases from V and 3 bases from J, with 15 bases in between. Germline V CDR1 and CDR2: MGHRA, YSYEKL. The CDR3 has 16 amino acids. The CDR3 sequence is CASSLTKQEANEKLFF. The CDR3 DNA is TGCGCCAGCAGCCTCACGAAACAGGAAGCTAATGAAAAACTGTTTTTT.

The rearrangement links TRBV5-1 to TRBJ1-5; TRBD1 is a possible D gene (5 bases). In germline, CDR1 is SGHRS, CDR2 YFSETQ. The V gene lost 5 bases and the J gene lost 0 bases, with 12 bases spanning the gap. This CDR3 region has 15 residues. In nucleotides, the CDR3 is TGCGCCAGCAGGCGGGACGGTGATAGCAATCAGCCCCAGCATTTT. Translating gives CASRRDGDSNQPQHF.

V gene TRBV12-5 combines with J gene TRBJ1-3; D remains unclear. V lost 8 bases and J lost 3, with 20 bases in between. This CDR3 has 16 residues. Germline V gives CDR1 LGHNT, CDR2 FRNRAP. CDR3 sequence (DNA): TGTGCTAGTCGTGGGTACAGCCTAAAAGGTGGAAACACCATATATTTT. Residues: CASRGYSLKGGNTIYF.

This clone was seen more than once but under ten times. Other DNA sequences in the same sample also yield this CDR3. J is TRBJ1-2 and V is TRBV12-3 or TRBV12-4; D uncertain. The CDR3 covers 12 residues. V shed 3 bases and J shed 5 bases, with 7 bases lying between them. The CDR3 loop is CASSLRDYGYTF. In DNA, the CDR3 is TGTGCCAGCAGTTTGCGGGATTATGGCTACACCTTC.

The chain combines TRBV6-5 with TRBJ1-2; possible D gene TRBD1, 5 bases. The CDR3 covers 15 residues. Germline lookup yields CDR1 MNHEY and CDR2 SVGAGI. Trimming shortened V by 10 bases and J by 7 bases, and 25 bases separated the two germline ends. The CDR3 nucleotides are TGTGCCACCCCCGGTCTGGGCAGGGTCGTTTCTGGCTACACCTTC. This gives the protein CATPGLGRVVSGYTF.

The gene calls are TRBV2 and TRBJ1-6; D possibly corresponds to TRBD1 (6 bases). CDR3 size: 15 residues. Trimming shortened V by 1 base and J by 6 bases, and 10 bases separated the two germline ends. Germline V lookup: CDR1 SNHLY, CDR2 FYNNEI. The CDR3 sequence: CASSEGGQVNSPLHF. CDR3 nucleotides: TGTGCCAGCAGTGAAGGGGGGCAAGTTAATTCACCCCTCCACTTT.

CDR3 bases: TGTGCCTGGGACAGGGGAAAGGTCTTCGAGCTGTTTTTT. Translating gives CAWDRGKVFELFF. The genes are TRBV30 and TRBJ2-2, with TRBD1 matching over 8 bases. With 5 bases clipped from V and 11 bases from J, the junction kept 10 bases outside the gene matches. Germline V CDR1 and CDR2: GTSNPN, SVGIG (reference sequence). This CDR3 comprises 13 residues.

The chain uses TRBV24-1 and TRBJ1-2; D is possibly TRBD1 (6 bases). Trimming shortened V by 9 bases and J by 3 bases, and 19 bases separated the two germline ends. The CDR3 covers 15 residues. Germline-derived CDR1 and CDR2 are KGHDR and SFDVKD. CDR3 amino acids: CATQLGAGVHYGYTF. The CDR3, as DNA: TGTGCCACCCAACTCGGGGCAGGGGTCCACTATGGCTACACCTTC.

The chain employs TRBV11-1 and TRBJ2-1, with 11 bases aligning to TRBD2. The CDR3 length is 16 residues. Losses at the gene ends were 2 bases for V and 7 bases for J; bases not matched to a gene: 7. Looked up from germline, CDR1 is SGHAT and CDR2 is FQDESV (reference sequence). The CDR3 is CASSLHTSGGGNEQFF. In nucleotides, the CDR3 is TGTGCCAGCAGCTTACATACTAGCGGGGGAGGGAATGAGCAGTTCTTC. Variable domain in full (rest from reference TRBV11-1 and TRBJ2-1): EAEVAQSPRYKITEKSQAVAFWCDPISGHATLYWYRQILGQGPELLVQFQDESVVDDSQLPKDRFSAERLKGVDSTLKIQPAELGDSAMYLCASSLHTSGGGNEQFFGPGTRLTVL.

Comments on this clone: This specimen includes other DNA sequences encoding the same CDR3. The chain has TRBV6-1 and TRBJ1-1; D remains unclear. Germline V CDR1 and CDR2: MNHNS, SASEGT. There are 13 residues in the CDR3. Deletions cut 2 bases from V and 1 base from J, with 5 bases between. CDR3 DNA sequence: TGTGCCAGCAGTGAACCGCGGAACACTGAAGCTTTCTTT. It codes for CASSEPRNTEAFF.

This chain connects TRBV10-3 to TRBJ1-5; D unclear. CDR3 length: 16 residues. Germline V gives CDR1 ENHRY, CDR2 SYGVKD. V lost 2 bases and J lost 0, with 11 bases in between. The DNA of the CDR3 is TGTGCCATCAGTGAGGAGGCCCAGAATAGCAATCAGCCCCAGCATTTT. The encoded protein is CAISEEAQNSNQPQHF.

This chain links TRBV5-5 with TRBJ1-5, with 7 nucleotides matching TRBD1. The CDR3 is made up of 15 amino acids. CDR1 is SGHKS and CDR2 is YYEKEE in the germline V gene (reference sequence). Trimming took 3 bases from V and 2 from J; bases not matched to a gene: 5. DNA of the CDR3: TGTGCCAGCAGCTACGACAGGGCCCGCAATCAGCCCCAGCATTTT. This codes for CASSYDRARNQPQHF.

The rearrangement joins TRBV19 to TRBJ2-7; 11 nucleotides agree with TRBD1. This CDR3 has 15 residues. Germline V gene lookup returns CDR1 LNHDA and CDR2 SQIVND (reference sequence). V was clipped by 5 bases and J by 4 bases; unmatched bases: 7. The CDR3 DNA reads TGTGCCAGTAGTTCCAAGGGACAGGGGGAGTACGAGCAGTACTTC. Translation: CASSSKGQGEYEQYF.

The rearrangement links TRBV28 to TRBJ1-2; weak D call: TRBD1 (5 bases). Germline-derived CDR1 and CDR2 are MDHEN and SYDVKM. The CDR3 is 16 amino acids. V gave up 1 base and J gave up 3 bases, with 15 bases separating them. The CDR3 here is CASSLYPEGGDYGYTF. Written as DNA, the CDR3 is TGTGCCAGCAGTTTATATCCAGAGGGAGGGGACTATGGCTACACCTTC.

This clone was counted between two and nine times. The V and J genes are TRBV3-1 (or the pseudogene TRBV3-2) and TRBJ2-3; D is perhaps TRBD1 (6 bases). The CDR3 is 13 amino acids. Trimming removed 6 bases from V and 1 base from J, with 8 bases in between. The germline V gene encodes CDR1 LGHDT and CDR2 YNNKEL (reference sequence). The chain's CDR3 is CASRRQGTDTQYF. The CDR3 DNA reads TGTGCCAGCAGAAGACAGGGCACAGATACGCAGTATTTT.

The CDR3 DNA reads TGTGCCAGCAGTACCCCGAGGGCTAGCGGGACCTACGAGCAGTACTTC. This translates into CASSTPRASGTYEQYF. The chain couples TRBV6-2 or TRBV6-3 to TRBJ2-7, with 9 positions matching TRBD2. CDR1 is MNHEY and CDR2 is SVGEGT in the germline V gene. The CDR3 sequence is 16 residues long. J was trimmed by 2 bases and V by 5 bases; bases with no gene match: 10.